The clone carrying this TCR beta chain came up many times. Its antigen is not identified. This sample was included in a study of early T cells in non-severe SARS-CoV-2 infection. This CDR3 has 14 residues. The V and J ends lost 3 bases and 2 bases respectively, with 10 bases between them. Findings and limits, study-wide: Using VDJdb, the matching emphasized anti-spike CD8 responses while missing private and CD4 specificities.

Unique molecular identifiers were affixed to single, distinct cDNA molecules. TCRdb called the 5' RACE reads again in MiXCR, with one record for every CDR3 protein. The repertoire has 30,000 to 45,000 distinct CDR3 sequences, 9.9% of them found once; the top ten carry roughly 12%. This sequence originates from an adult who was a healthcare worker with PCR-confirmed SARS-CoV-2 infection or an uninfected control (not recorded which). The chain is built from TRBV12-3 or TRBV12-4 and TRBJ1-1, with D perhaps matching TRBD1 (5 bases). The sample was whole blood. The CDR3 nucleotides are TGTGCCAGCAGTTTGGTGGGGACTAACACTGAAGCTTTCTTT. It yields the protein CASSLVGTNTEAFF.